This T cell receptor (beta chain) emerged from a study of OX40 agonist ivuxolimab in advanced cancers. About the research overall: At about 81% male, the cohort had a mean age of 60 years, ranging from about 20 to 79.

Germline V lookup: CDR1 SGHAT, CDR2 FQNNGV. The length of the CDR3 is 15 residues. Unmatched junction bases numbered 8, after V lost 6 bases and J lost 2 bases. TCRdb's table, derived via immunoSEQ multiplex PCR, lists solely in-frame clones and lacks some. Of about 120,000 clones listed, 80% to 95% are singletons. As for this clone: Its antigen is undetermined.

Findings and limits, study-wide: Certain nonresponders additionally had low normalized T-cell clonal expansion. The investigators did not determine what antigen specificity the expanded peripheral T cells had.

This receptor was obtained from an adult with an advanced solid tumor such as melanoma, head and neck, liver or kidney cancer. The sample in question was CD4+ or CD8+ T cells sorted from blood, obtained in a trial of the OX40 agonist ivuxolimab. The V gene is TRBV11-2, the J gene TRBJ2-5, with 8 bases that match TRBD2. CDR3 sequence reads: CASRAGLVGQETQYF. The CDR3 nucleotides read TGTGCCAGCAGGGCGGGACTAGTAGGGCAAGAGACCCAGTACTTC.